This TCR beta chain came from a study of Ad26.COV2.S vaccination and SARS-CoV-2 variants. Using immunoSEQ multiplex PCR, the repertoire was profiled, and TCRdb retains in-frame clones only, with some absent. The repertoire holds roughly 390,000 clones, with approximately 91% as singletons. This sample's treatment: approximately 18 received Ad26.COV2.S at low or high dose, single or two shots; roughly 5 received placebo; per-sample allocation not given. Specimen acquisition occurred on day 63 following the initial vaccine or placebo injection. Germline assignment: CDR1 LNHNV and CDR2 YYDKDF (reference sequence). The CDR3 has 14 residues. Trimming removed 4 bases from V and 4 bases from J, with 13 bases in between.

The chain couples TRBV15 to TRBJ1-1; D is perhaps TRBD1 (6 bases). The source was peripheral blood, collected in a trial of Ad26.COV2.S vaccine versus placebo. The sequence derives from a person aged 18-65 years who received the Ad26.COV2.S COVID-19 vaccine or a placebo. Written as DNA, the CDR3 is TGTGCCACCAGCACTACCGGGGGGCCCACTGAAGCTTTCTTT. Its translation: CATSTTGGPTEAFF. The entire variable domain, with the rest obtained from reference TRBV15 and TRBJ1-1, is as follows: DAMVIQNPRYQVTQFGKPVTLSCSQTLNHNVMYWYQQKSSQAPKLLFHYYDKDFNNEADTPDNFQSRRPNTSFCFLDIRSPGLGDTAMYLCATSTTGGPTEAFFGQGTRLTVV.